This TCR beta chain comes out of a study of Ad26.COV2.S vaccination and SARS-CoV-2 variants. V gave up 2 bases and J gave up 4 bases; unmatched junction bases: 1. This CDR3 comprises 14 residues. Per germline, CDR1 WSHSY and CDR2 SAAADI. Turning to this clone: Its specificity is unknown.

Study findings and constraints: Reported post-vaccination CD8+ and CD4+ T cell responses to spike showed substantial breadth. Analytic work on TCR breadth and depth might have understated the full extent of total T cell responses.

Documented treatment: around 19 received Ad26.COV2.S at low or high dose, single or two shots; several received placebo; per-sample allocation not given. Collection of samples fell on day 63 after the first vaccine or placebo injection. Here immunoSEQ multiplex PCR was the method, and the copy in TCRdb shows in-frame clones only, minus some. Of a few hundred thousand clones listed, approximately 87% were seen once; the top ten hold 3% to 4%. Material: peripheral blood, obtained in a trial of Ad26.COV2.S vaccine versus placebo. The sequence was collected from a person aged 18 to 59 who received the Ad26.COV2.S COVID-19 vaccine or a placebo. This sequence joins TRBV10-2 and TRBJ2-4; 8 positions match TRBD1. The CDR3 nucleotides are TGCGCCAGCAGTGAGACAGGGGGGAAAAACATTCAGTACTTC. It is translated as CASSETGGKNIQYF.